This is a list of T cell receptor beta chains from one sample in a study of lymphopenia after photon versus proton radiotherapy. Libraries were prepared by immunoSEQ multiplex PCR; TCRdb keeps only in-frame clonotypes and omits some of them. The data hold fewer than 20,000 clones, with more than 85% observed a single time. Sequencing used peripheral blood, obtained from a patient treated with photon-based radiotherapy. These receptors all stem from a woman in her thirties or forties with cholangiocarcinoma. Both conserved end residues are part of each CDR3. The order of the fields is CDR3 protein, CDR3 DNA, D gene, J gene, V gene, clone size. A D gene is named only where the DNA matches it firmly. Size is omitted from some rows. Given values are once, few, many or a class for expanded clones.

CSALGLAGGNGEQFF,TGCAGCGCACTGGGACTAGCGGGAGGAAATGGTGAGCAGTTCTTC,TRBD2,TRBJ2-1,TRBV29-1,-
CASSLLTGANTEAFF,TGCGCCAGCAGCCTTCTGACAGGGGCGAACACTGAAGCTTTCTTT,TRBD1,TRBJ1-1,TRBV5-1,-
CASSFAARQGNGYTF,TGTGCCAGCAGTTTCGCCGCCCGACAGGGGAATGGCTACACCTTC,TRBD1,TRBJ1-2,TRBV6-5,once
CASSWSTMNTEAFF,TGTGCCAGCAGTTGGTCGACCATGAACACTGAAGCTTTCTTT,-,TRBJ1-1,TRBV6-5,-
CAISENGTPLETQYF,TGTGCCATATCGGAGAACGGGACACCCTTGGAGACCCAGTACTTC,-,TRBJ2-5,TRBV6-1,-
CASSSGTDSNQPQHF,TGTGCCAGCAGTTCCGGGACGGATAGCAATCAGCCCCAGCATTTT,-,TRBJ1-5,TRBV27,-
CASSFGTGNTEAFF,TGTGCCAGCAGCTTTGGGACAGGGAACACTGAAGCTTTCTTT,TRBD1,TRBJ1-1,TRBV11-2,-
CASSPFLLGVGTDTQYF,TGTGCCAGTAGCCCCTTCTTGTTAGGGGTCGGCACAGATACGCAGTATTTT,-,TRBJ2-3,TRBV19,-
CASSPLSAGVELFF,TGTGCCAGTAGTCCCCTCTCGGCCGGAGTTGAGCTGTTTTTT,-,TRBJ2-2,TRBV19,-
CASRRGGVDQPQHF,TGTGCCAGTCGGAGGGGGGGGGTTGACCAGCCCCAGCATTTT,-,TRBJ1-5,TRBV19,-
CASSVSGSAHEQYF,TGTGCCAGCAGCGTTAGCGGGAGTGCACACGAGCAGTACTTC,TRBD2,TRBJ2-7,TRBV28,-
CASSRLTGGAYNEQFF,TGCGCCAGCAGCAGGTTAACAGGGGGCGCCTACAATGAGCAGTTCTTC,TRBD1,TRBJ2-1,TRBV5-1,-
CASSQGQEQYF,TGTGCCAGCAGCCAAGGTCAAGAGCAGTACTTC,-,TRBJ2-7,TRBV4-2,once
CASIPRGTLDSGANVLTF,TGTGCCAGTATCCCTAGGGGGACATTGGACTCTGGGGCCAACGTCCTGACTTTC,-,TRBJ2-6,TRBV19,-
CASSQGEVMASAAQYF,TGCGCCAGCAGCCAAGGGGAGGTGATGGCCTCGGCGGCGCAGTATTTT,-,TRBJ2-3,TRBV4-1,-
CASSSPASNEQFF,TGTGCCAGCAGCTCCCCGGCGTCCAATGAGCAGTTCTTC,-,TRBJ2-1,TRBV7-9,-
CASSFLSTGTGGLGSPLHF,TGTGCCAGCAGTTTCCTATCGACCGGGACAGGGGGCTTAGGATCACCCCTCCACTTT,TRBD1,TRBJ1-6,TRBV28,-
CASSNRDSSEQFF,TGTGCCAGCAGCAACAGGGATTCTAGTGAGCAGTTCTTC,-,TRBJ2-1,TRBV7-3,-
CAWSVRLAEQYF,TGTGCCTGGAGTGTACGGCTAGCCGAGCAGTACTTC,-,TRBJ2-7,TRBV30,-
CASSQLLPRGGNTEAFF,TGCGCCAGCAGCCAACTCCTACCCAGAGGGGGAAACACTGAAGCTTTCTTT,-,TRBJ1-1,TRBV4-3,-
CASSHDRYTEAFF,TGTGCCAGCAGTCACGACAGGTACACTGAAGCTTTCTTT,-,TRBJ1-1,TRBV6-5,-
CARDVYNSTGGLAGNTIYF,TGTGCCAGGGACGTTTATAATTCTACAGGGGGCTTGGCTGGAAACACCATATATTTT,TRBD1,TRBJ1-3,TRBV28,-
CASSLGSGSPLHF,TGTGCCAGCAGTTTAGGGTCGGGATCACCCCTCCACTTT,-,TRBJ1-6,TRBV27,-
CASSSRQGSEGYTF,TGTGCCAGCAGCTCTCGACAGGGGTCCGAAGGCTACACCTTC,TRBD1,TRBJ1-2,TRBV9,-
CASSVEQGAGTEAFF,TGCGCCAGCAGCGTCGAACAGGGGGCAGGGACTGAAGCTTTCTTT,TRBD1,TRBJ1-1,TRBV5-1,-
CASSARSGTSESPLHF,TGTGCCAGCAGTGCCAGATCCGGGACATCGGAATCACCCCTCCACTTT,-,TRBJ1-6,TRBV6-1,-
CASRDRGWEDSPLHF,TGCGCCAGCCGGGACAGGGGATGGGAGGATTCACCCCTCCACTTT,TRBD1,TRBJ1-6,TRBV5-1,-
CASSSSRKTYGYTF,TGTGCCAGCAGTAGCTCTAGAAAGACCTATGGCTACACCTTC,-,TRBJ1-2,TRBV6-8,-
CASSRDTGLGEQFF,TGTGCCAGCAGCCGGGACACTGGCCTGGGTGAGCAGTTCTTC,-,TRBJ2-1,TRBV6-1,-
CATSRVGVTDTQYF,TGTGCCACCAGCAGAGTGGGTGTCACAGATACGCAGTATTTT,-,TRBJ2-3,TRBV15,-
CASNGDRGNYGYTF,TGTGCCAGCAATGGGGACAGGGGGAACTATGGCTACACCTTC,TRBD1,TRBJ1-2,TRBV2,-
CASSAGGESGTSGTGSYNEQFF,TGTGCCAGCAGCGCGGGTGGGGAGAGCGGGACTAGCGGGACGGGCTCCTACAATGAGCAGTTCTTC,TRBD2,TRBJ2-1,TRBV9,-
CASSPSWVGRGTEAFF,TGTGCCAGCAGCCCCTCGTGGGTAGGGAGAGGCACTGAAGCTTTCTTT,-,TRBJ1-1,TRBV7-9,-
CASSQEGTGGRTGELFF,TGTGCCAGCAGCCAGGAAGGGACAGGGGGCCGCACCGGGGAGCTGTTTTTT,TRBD1,TRBJ2-2,TRBV16,-
CAWTEGAYGYTF,TGTGCCTGGACTGAGGGGGCCTATGGCTACACCTTC,TRBD1,TRBJ1-2,TRBV30,-
CASSLAGNTEAFF,TGCGCCAGCAGCTTGGCGGGGAACACTGAAGCTTTCTTT,-,TRBJ1-1,TRBV5-1,-
CAWSVPQGRWNEQFF,TGTGCCTGGAGTGTACCACAGGGAAGATGGAATGAGCAGTTCTTC,-,TRBJ2-1,TRBV30,-
CASSRSAGTGNTIYF,TGTGCCAGCAGCCGCTCGGCTGGTACTGGAAACACCATATATTTT,-,TRBJ1-3,TRBV27,-
CASSPTRTGSDQPQHF,TGTGCCAGCTCACCAACTAGGACAGGGAGCGATCAGCCCCAGCATTTT,TRBD1,TRBJ1-5,TRBV18,-
CATSRDKGQRSHEQFF,TGTGCCACCAGCAGGGATAAGGGACAGCGGTCCCATGAGCAGTTCTTC,TRBD1,TRBJ2-1,TRBV15,-
CASSLGQANTEAFF,TGTGCCAGCAGTTTGGGACAGGCGAACACTGAAGCTTTCTTT,TRBD1,TRBJ1-1,TRBV6-1,-
CASSLQGSNQPQHF,TGTGCCAGCAGCTTACAGGGGAGCAATCAGCCCCAGCATTTT,-,TRBJ1-5,TRBV7-2,-
CASSLGVEPQHF,TGTGCCAGCAGCTTAGGGGTAGAGCCCCAGCATTTT,-,TRBJ1-5,TRBV7-9,-
CASSNRFGSNQPQHF,TGTGCCAGCAGTAACAGGTTTGGGAGCAATCAGCCCCAGCATTTT,-,TRBJ1-5,TRBV6-5,-
CASSLMTGSPLHF,TGTGCCAGTAGTCTAATGACTGGATCACCCCTCCACTTT,-,TRBJ1-6,TRBV19,few
CASSFGVAKYNEQFF,TGTGCCAGCAGTTTCGGGGTAGCGAAATACAATGAGCAGTTCTTC,-,TRBJ2-1,TRBV27,-
CASSLQSSYEQYF,TGTGCCAGCAGCTTACAGAGCTCCTACGAGCAGTACTTC,-,TRBJ2-7,TRBV7-9,-
CAISEHRNEQYF,TGTGCCATCAGTGAACACAGGAACGAGCAGTACTTC,-,TRBJ2-7,TRBV10-3,-
CASSSYLRGGSYEQYF,TGTGCCAGCAGCTCGTATTTGCGGGGGGGCTCCTACGAGCAGTACTTC,TRBD2,TRBJ2-7,TRBV7-2,-
CASSLDPGGTSGANVLTF,TGCGCCAGCAGCTTGGACCCAGGGGGAACCTCTGGGGCCAACGTCCTGACTTTC,TRBD1,TRBJ2-6,TRBV5-1,-
CTSSQDYKDRDQPQHF,TGCACCAGCAGCCAAGACTACAAGGACAGGGATCAGCCCCAGCATTTT,-,TRBJ1-5,TRBV1,-
CASTSGGEQYF,TGCGCCAGCACCTCGGGAGGGGAGCAGTACTTC,TRBD2,TRBJ2-7,TRBV5-1,-
CASSQDPSVRGGELFF,TGCGCCAGCAGCCAAGATCCTAGCGTACGTGGCGGGGAGCTGTTTTTT,-,TRBJ2-2,TRBV4-1,-
CASSRTDPGSSYNEQFF,TGTGCCAGCAGTCGTACTGATCCAGGGTCCTCCTACAATGAGCAGTTCTTC,-,TRBJ2-1,TRBV11-2,-
CSVEWRHDEAFF,TGCAGCGTTGAGTGGCGACATGATGAAGCTTTCTTT,-,TRBJ1-1,TRBV29-1,-
CASSVALNTEAFF,TGTGCCAGCAGCGTAGCTCTGAACACTGAAGCTTTCTTT,-,TRBJ1-1,TRBV9,once